This paragraph covers one TCR beta chain sequence. Assay used: immunoSEQ multiplex PCR; TCRdb lists only in-frame clones, some missing. The table records approximately 100,000 clones, roughly 80% of them present only once. This specimen belongs to a study of blood T cell repertoires in COVID-19. As for the study in general: Specimens from acute and convalescent COVID-19 originated in the United States, Italy and Spain.

The sequenced sample was peripheral blood. The receptor was derived from a woman of 80 years or more with active or convalescent COVID-19.

The CDR3 reads CASSLSDRQGNYGYTF. The CDR3 nucleotides are TGTGCCAGCAGCTTAAGCGACAGACAGGGCAACTATGGCTACACCTTC. The chain recombines TRBV11-2 with TRBJ1-2; TRBD1 agrees at 7 bases. Germline V gene sequence: CDR1 SGHAT, CDR2 FQNNGV. With V trimmed by 2 bases and J by 2 bases, 8 bases remained unmatched. CDR3 length equals 16 residues. The whole variable domain, remainder taken from reference TRBV11-2 and TRBJ1-2, is EAGVAQSPRYKIIEKRQSVAFWCNPISGHATLYWYQQILGQGPKLLIQFQNNGVVDDSQLPKDRFSAERLKGVDSTLKIQPAKLEDSAVYLCASSLSDRQGNYGYTFGSGTRLTVV.